This T cell receptor (beta chain) was documented in a study of post-analysis software for immune sequencing data. Study-wide findings and caveats: In patients, five or six TRBV segments were more frequent than in controls, with TRBV5-6, TRBV5-1 and TRBV20-1 among them.

Unique molecular identifiers were present in the TCR beta cDNA libraries. TCRdb re-called the PCR reads with MiXCR, one entry per CDR3 protein. The sample lists over 300,000 distinct CDR3 sequences; roughly 30% were seen once. A remark on this clonotype: As yet, its antigen is unknown.

Deletions cut 8 bases from V and 2 bases from J, with 19 bases between. The CDR3 has 14 amino acids. Germline assignment: CDR1 SQVTM and CDR2 ANQGSEA. This chain uses TRBV29-1 with TRBJ2-7; possible D gene TRBD2, 5 bases. The TCR sequence derives from a girl between 10 and 17 years old with multiple sclerosis. Sequences were obtained from blood. The DNA of the CDR3 is TGCAGCCTCTGTGATGGGAGAGCAACCTACGAGCAGTACTTC. It specifies CSLCDGRATYEQYF.